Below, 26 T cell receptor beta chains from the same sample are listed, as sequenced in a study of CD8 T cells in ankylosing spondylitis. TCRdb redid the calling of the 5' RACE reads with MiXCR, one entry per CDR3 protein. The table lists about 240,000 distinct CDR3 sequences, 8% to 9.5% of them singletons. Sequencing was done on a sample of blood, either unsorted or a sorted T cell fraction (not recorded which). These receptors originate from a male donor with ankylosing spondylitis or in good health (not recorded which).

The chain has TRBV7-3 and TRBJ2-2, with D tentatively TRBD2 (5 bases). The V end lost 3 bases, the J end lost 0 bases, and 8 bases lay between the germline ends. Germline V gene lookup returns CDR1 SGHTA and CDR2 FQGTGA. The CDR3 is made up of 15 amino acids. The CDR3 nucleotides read TGTGCCAGCAGCTTCTCCGGGACGAACACCGGGGAGCTGTTTTTT. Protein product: CASSFSGTNTGELFF.

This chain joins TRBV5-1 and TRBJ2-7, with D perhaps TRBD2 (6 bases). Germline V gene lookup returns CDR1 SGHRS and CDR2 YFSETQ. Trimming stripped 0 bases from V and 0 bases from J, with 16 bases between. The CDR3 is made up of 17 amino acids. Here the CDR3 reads CASSLGRGGIASYEQYF. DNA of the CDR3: TGCGCCAGCAGCTTGGGACGGGGCGGGATCGCCTCCTACGAGCAGTACTTC.

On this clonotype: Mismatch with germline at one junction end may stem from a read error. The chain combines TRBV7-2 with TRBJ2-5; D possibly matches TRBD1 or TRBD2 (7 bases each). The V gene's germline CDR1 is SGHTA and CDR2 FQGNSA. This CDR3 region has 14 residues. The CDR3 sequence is CASSLAARGETQYF. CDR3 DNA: TGTGCCAGCAGCCTAGCGGCCAGGGGGGAGACCCAGTACTTC.

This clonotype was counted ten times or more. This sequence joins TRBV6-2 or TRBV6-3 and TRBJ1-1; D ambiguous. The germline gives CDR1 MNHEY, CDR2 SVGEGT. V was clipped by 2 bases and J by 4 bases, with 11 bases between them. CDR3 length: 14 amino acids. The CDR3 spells CASSYGSAATEAFF. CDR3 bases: TGTGCCAGCAGTTACGGGTCGGCAGCCACTGAAGCTTTCTTT.

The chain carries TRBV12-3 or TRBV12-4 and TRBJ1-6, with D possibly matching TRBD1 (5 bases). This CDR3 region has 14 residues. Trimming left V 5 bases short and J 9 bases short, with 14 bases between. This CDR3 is CASSPGGLGSPLHF. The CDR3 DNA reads TGTGCCAGCAGTCCTGGGGGGTTAGGTTCACCCCTCCACTTT.

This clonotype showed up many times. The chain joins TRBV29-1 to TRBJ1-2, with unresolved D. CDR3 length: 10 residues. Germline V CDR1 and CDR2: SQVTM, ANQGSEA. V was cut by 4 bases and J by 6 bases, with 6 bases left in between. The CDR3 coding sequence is TGCAGCGTTGGAGGGAATGGCTACACCTTC. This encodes CSVGGNGYTF.

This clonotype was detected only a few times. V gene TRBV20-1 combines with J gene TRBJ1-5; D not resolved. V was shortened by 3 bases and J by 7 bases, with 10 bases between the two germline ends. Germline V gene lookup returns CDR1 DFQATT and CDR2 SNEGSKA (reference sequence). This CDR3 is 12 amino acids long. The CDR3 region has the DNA TGCAGTGCTAGTATTGGAGGGCAGCCCCAGCATTTT. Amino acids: CSASIGGQPQHF.

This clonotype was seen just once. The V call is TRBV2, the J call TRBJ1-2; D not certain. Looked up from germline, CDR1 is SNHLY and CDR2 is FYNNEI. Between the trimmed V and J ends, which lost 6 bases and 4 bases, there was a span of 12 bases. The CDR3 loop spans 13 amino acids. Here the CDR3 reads CASSVDMFYGYTF. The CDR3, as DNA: TGTGCCAGCAGCGTCGATATGTTCTATGGCTACACCTTC.

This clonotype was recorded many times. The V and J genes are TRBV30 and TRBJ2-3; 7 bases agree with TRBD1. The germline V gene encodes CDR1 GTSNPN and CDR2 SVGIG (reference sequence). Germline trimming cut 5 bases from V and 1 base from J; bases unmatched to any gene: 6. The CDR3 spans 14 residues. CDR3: CAWRQGIGTDTQYF. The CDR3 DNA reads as TGTGCCTGGCGACAGGGAATTGGCACAGATACGCAGTATTTT. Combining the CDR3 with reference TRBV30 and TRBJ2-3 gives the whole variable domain SQTIHQWPATLVQPVGSPLSLECTVEGTSNPNLYWYRQAAGRGLQLLFYSVGIGQISSEVPQNLSASRPQDRQFILSSKKLLLSDSGFYLCAWRQGIGTDTQYFGPGTRLTVL.

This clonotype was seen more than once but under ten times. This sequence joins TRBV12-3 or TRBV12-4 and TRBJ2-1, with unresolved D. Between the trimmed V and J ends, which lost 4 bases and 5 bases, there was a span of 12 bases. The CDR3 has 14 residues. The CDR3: CASSSLERHNEQFF. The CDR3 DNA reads TGTGCCAGCAGTTCCCTTGAGAGGCACAATGAGCAGTTCTTC.

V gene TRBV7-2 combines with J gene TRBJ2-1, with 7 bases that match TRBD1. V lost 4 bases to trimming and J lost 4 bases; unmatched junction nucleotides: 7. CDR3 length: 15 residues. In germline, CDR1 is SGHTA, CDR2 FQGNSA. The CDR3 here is CASSYGQANYNEQFF. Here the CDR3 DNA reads TGTGCCAGCAGCTATGGACAGGCCAATTACAATGAGCAGTTCTTC.

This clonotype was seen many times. CDR3 in amino acids: CAISEELAGVYTDTQYF. CDR3 DNA: TGTGCCATCAGTGAGGAACTAGCGGGAGTCTACACAGATACGCAGTATTTT. The V and J genes are TRBV10-3 and TRBJ2-3, with TRBD2 identical over 11 bases. The germline V gene has CDR1 ENHRY and CDR2 SYGVKD. The CDR3 loop spans 17 amino acids. Trimming cost V 2 bases and J 2 bases; bases outside gene matches: 6.

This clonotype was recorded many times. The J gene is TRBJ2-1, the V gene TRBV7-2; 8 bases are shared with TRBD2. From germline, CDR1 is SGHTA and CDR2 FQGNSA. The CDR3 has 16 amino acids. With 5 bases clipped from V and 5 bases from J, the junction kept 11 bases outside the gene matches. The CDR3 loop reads CASSLNQRERDNEQFF. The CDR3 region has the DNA TGTGCCAGCAGCCTCAACCAGCGGGAGCGGGACAATGAGCAGTTCTTC.

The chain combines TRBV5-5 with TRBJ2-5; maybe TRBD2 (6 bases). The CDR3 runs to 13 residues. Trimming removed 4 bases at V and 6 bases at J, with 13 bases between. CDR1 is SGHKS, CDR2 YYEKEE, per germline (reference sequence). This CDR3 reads CASSLSSEKTQYF. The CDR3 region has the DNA TGTGCCAGCAGCCTCTCTAGCGAGAAGACCCAGTACTTC.

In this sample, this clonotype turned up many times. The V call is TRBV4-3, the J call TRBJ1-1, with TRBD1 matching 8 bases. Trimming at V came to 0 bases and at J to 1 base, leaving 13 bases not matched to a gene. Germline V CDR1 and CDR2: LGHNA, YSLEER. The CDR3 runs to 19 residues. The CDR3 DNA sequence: TGCGCCAGCAGCCAAGATAAGGTGGCAGGGGGCTATAGGAACACTGAAGCTTTCTTT. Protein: CASSQDKVAGGYRNTEAFF.

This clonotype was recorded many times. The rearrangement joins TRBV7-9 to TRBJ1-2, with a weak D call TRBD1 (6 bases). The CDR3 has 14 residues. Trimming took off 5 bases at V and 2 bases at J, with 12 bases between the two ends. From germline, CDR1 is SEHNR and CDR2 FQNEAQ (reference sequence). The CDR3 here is CASSPPGVNYGYTF. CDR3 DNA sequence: TGTGCCAGCAGCCCCCCAGGGGTAAACTATGGCTACACCTTC.

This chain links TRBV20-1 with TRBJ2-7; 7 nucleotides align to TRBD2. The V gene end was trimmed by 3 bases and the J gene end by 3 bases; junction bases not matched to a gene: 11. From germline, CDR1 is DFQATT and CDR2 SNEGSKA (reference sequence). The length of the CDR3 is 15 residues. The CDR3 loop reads CSARSASGLFYEQYF. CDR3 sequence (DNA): TGCAGTGCTAGGTCGGCTAGCGGATTGTTCTACGAGCAGTACTTC.

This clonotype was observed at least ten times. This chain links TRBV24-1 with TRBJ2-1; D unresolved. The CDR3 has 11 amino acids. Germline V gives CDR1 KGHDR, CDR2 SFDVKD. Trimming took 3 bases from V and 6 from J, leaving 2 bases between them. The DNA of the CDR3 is TGTGCCACCAGTGATACCAATGAGCAGTTCTTC. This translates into CATSDTNEQFF.

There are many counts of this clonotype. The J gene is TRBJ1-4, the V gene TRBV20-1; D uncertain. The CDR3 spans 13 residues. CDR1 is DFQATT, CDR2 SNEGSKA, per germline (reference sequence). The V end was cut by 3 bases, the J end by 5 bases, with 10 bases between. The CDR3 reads CSARHQWNEKLFF. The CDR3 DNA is TGCAGTGCTAGGCACCAATGGAATGAAAAACTGTTTTTT.

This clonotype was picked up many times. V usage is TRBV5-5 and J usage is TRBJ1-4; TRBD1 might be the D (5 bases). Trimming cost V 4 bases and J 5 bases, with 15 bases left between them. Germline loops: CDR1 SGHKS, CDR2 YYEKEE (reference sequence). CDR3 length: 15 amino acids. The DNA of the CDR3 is TGTGCCAGCAGCCTGGGGGACGGAGGAAATGAAAAACTGTTTTTT. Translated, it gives CASSLGDGGNEKLFF. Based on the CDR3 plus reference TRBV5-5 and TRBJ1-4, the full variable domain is DAGVTQSPTHLIKTRGQQVTLRCSPISGHKSVSWYQQVLGQGPQFIFQYYEKEERGRGNFPDRFSARQFPNYSSELNVNALLLGDSALYLCASSLGDGGNEKLFFGSGTQLSVL.

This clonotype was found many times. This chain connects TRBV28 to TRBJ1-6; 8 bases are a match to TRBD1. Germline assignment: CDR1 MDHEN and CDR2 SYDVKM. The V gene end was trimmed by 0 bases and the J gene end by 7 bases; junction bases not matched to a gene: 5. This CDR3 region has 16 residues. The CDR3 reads CASSLWGQVRNSPLHF. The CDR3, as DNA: TGTGCCAGCAGTTTATGGGGACAGGTTCGAAATTCACCCCTCCACTTT.

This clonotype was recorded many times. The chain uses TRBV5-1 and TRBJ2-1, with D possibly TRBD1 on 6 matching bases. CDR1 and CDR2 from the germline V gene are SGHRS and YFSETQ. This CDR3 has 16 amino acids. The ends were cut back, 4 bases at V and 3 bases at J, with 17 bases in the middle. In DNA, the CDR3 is TGCGCCAGCAGCCCGAGTCCGGGACAACTCTACAATGAGCAGTTCTTC. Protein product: CASSPSPGQLYNEQFF.

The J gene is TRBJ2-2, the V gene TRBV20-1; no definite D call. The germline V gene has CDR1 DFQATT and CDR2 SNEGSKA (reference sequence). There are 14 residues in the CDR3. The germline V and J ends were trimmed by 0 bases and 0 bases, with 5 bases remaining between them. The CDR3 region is CSARDTANTGELFF. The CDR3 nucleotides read TGCAGTGCTAGAGATACTGCGAACACCGGGGAGCTGTTTTTT.

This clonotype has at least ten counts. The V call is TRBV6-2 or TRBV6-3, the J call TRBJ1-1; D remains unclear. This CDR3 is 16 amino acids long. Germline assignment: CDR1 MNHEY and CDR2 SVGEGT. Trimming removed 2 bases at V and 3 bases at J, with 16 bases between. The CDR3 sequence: CASSYNARPADTEAFF. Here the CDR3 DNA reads TGTGCCAGCAGTTACAACGCCCGGCCGGCGGACACTGAAGCTTTCTTT.

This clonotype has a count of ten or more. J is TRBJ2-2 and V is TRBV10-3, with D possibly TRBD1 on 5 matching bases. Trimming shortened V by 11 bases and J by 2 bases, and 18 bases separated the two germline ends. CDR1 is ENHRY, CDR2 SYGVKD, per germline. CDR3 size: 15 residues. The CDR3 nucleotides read TGTGCCTCTGGGCAGGGCTCCTCCAACACCGGGGAGCTGTTTTTT. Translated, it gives CASGQGSSNTGELFF.

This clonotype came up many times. This CDR3 is CASSPRGGSSTDTQYF. The DNA for the CDR3 is TGTGCCAGCAGCCCTCGGGGCGGGTCTAGCACAGATACGCAGTATTTT. The rearrangement links TRBV12-3 or TRBV12-4 to TRBJ2-3; D is possibly TRBD1 or TRBD2 (5 bases each). Trimming took 6 bases from V and 0 from J, leaving 16 bases between them. This CDR3 has 16 amino acids.